The 28 T cell receptor beta chains presented below share a single source sample, sequenced in a study of T cells in Graves' hyperthyroidism and ophthalmopathy. Researchers took RNA transcripts and amplified the TCR beta CDR3 regions from them. The study used the HTBI primer set for a first-round RT-PCR of the TCR CDR3. One entry per CDR3 protein results from TCRdb running MiXCR on the multiplex PCR reads. The sample records around 690,000 distinct CDR3 sequences, around 20% being singletons. The sequenced sample was blood. These receptors all stem from a man aged 30 to 39 with Graves' ophthalmopathy.

This chain's CDR3 is CSVVVRGGLDSGANVLTF. In DNA, the CDR3 is TGCAGCGTTGTTGTGCGGGGGGGTCTAGACTCTGGGGCCAACGTCCTGACTTTC. The chain recombines TRBV29-1 with TRBJ2-6; 9 bases line up with TRBD2. V dropped 4 bases and J dropped 0; count of bases not matched to a gene: 10. Germline V gene sequence: CDR1 SQVTM, CDR2 ANQGSEA. The CDR3 runs 18 residues.

This clonotype showed up many times. The genes are TRBV13 and TRBJ2-1; 8 nucleotides agree with TRBD2. V dropped 3 bases and J dropped 2; count of bases not matched to a gene: 9. Germline V gene data show CDR1 as PRHDT and CDR2 as FYEKMQ (reference sequence). This CDR3 comprises 17 residues. CDR3 nucleotides: TGTGCCAGCAGCTTCGACAGGCCCGGGGGGGCCTACAATGAGCAGTTCTTC. Its protein is CASSFDRPGGAYNEQFF.

This clonotype was seen many times. V is TRBV27 and J is TRBJ1-6; 8 bases line up with TRBD1. Unmatched junction bases numbered 7, after V lost 5 bases and J lost 7 bases. The CDR3 length is 15 residues. CDR1 is MNHEY and CDR2 is SMNVEV in the germline V gene (reference sequence). CDR3: CASSVDRGVNSPLHF. Written as DNA, the CDR3 is TGTGCCAGCAGTGTCGACAGGGGTGTGAATTCACCCCTCCACTTT.

The table lists this clonotype with many counts. The rearrangement uses TRBV28 and TRBJ2-1; TRBD2 matches at 8 bases. The CDR3 totals 17 residues. The V gene end was trimmed by 5 bases and the J gene end by 5 bases; junction bases not matched to a gene: 14. The germline V gene encodes CDR1 MDHEN and CDR2 SYDVKM. CDR3 coding DNA: TGTGCCAGCAGTCCCCTCCAAACTAGCGGTACGAACAATGAGCAGTTCTTC. Translation gives CASSPLQTSGTNNEQFF.

This clonotype was found many times. The chain employs TRBV28 and TRBJ2-3; no firm D call. The V end lost 3 bases, the J end lost 7 bases, and 20 bases lay between the germline ends. Germline V gene sequence: CDR1 MDHEN, CDR2 SYDVKM. This CDR3 has 16 amino acids. CDR3 nucleotide sequence: TGTGCCAGCAGTTTCGAGCTAGTAGTAGGTCTTAATACGCAGTATTTT. Its protein product is CASSFELVVGLNTQYF. Supplemented by reference TRBV28 and TRBJ2-3, the full variable domain reads DVKVTQSSRYLVKRTGEKVFLECVQDMDHENMFWYRQDPGLGLRLIYFSYDVKMKEKGDIPEGYSVSREKKERFSLILESASTNQTSMYLCASSFELVVGLNTQYFGPGTRLTVL.

This sequence joins TRBV12-3 or TRBV12-4 and TRBJ2-5; TRBD2 aligns across 7 bases. V shed 6 bases, J shed 8 bases, and the junction held 9 bases outside the gene matches. The CDR3 is made up of 13 amino acids. The CDR3 DNA follows: TGTGCCAGCAGGTGGGGGGGTCCGGGAACCCAGTACTTC. Protein sequence: CASRWGGPGTQYF.

The V call is TRBV19, the J call TRBJ2-1, with 7 bases identical to TRBD2. CDR1 and CDR2 (germline): LNHDA, SQIVND (reference sequence). With V trimmed by 5 bases and J by 4 bases, 11 bases remained unmatched. This CDR3 contains 16 residues. The CDR3, as DNA: TGTGCCAGTAGTCCTTCTAGCGGTTGGGGATACAATGAGCAGTTCTTC. Translated, it gives CASSPSSGWGYNEQFF. The full variable domain, its missing parts supplied by reference TRBV19 and TRBJ2-1, is DGGITQSPKYLFRKEGQNVTLSCEQNLNHDAMYWYRQDPGQGLRLIYYSQIVNDFQKGDIAEGYSVSREKKESFPLTVTSAQKNPTAFYLCASSPSSGWGYNEQFFGPGTRLTVL.

The rearrangement links TRBV7-9 to TRBJ2-7; the D gene is possibly TRBD2 (6 bases). V was pared by 8 bases and J by 2 bases, with 19 bases between. CDR3 size: 15 residues. CDR1 and CDR2 from the germline V gene are SEHNR and FQNEAQ (reference sequence). The CDR3 nucleotides are TGTGCCAGCGGATGGGATCGGGGGAGCGCCTACGAGCAGTACTTC. Protein product: CASGWDRGSAYEQYF.

This clonotype was observed many times. The chain has TRBV6-1 and TRBJ2-5, with 9 bases that match TRBD1. This CDR3 contains 15 residues. Germline CDR1 and CDR2: MNHNS and SASEGT. The ends lost 5 bases at V and 7 bases at J; junction bases unmatched: 11. The CDR3 protein is CASSTDRGASGTQYF. CDR3 nucleotides: TGTGCCAGCAGTACGGACAGGGGAGCTTCTGGGACCCAGTACTTC.

This clonotype was observed many times. V is TRBV7-3 and J is TRBJ2-3; tentatively, D is TRBD1 or TRBD2 (5 bases each). Trimming cost V 2 bases and J 2 bases, with 11 bases left between them. Looked up from germline, CDR1 is SGHTA and CDR2 is FQGTGA. The CDR3 totals 15 residues. In nucleotides, the CDR3 is TGTGCCAGCAGCTTAGGGGCGGGCCCCACAGATACGCAGTATTTT. This codes for CASSLGAGPTDTQYF.

The rearrangement links TRBV7-6 to TRBJ1-3; D is uncertain. Germline values: CDR1 SGHVS, CDR2 FNYEAQ. The germline V and J ends were trimmed by 5 bases and 0 bases, with 14 bases remaining between them. This CDR3 spans 16 amino acids. The CDR3 loop is CASSPGPGFSGNTIYF. CDR3 nucleotides: TGTGCCAGCAGCCCCGGACCAGGTTTCTCTGGAAACACCATATATTTT.

In this sample, this clonotype turned up many times. V is TRBV3-1 and J is TRBJ2-3; D is possibly TRBD2 (5 bases). The length of the CDR3 is 13 residues. Trimming pared 2 bases from V and 4 bases from J, leaving 7 bases between. CDR1 is LGHDT and CDR2 is YNNKEL in the germline V gene (reference sequence). CDR3 nucleotide sequence: TGTGCCAGCAGCCAAACTAGGGCAGATACGCAGTATTTT. Protein sequence: CASSQTRADTQYF.

This clonotype has ten or more counts. The rearrangement joins TRBV24-1 to TRBJ2-1; 8 bases are shared with TRBD2. This CDR3 has 16 residues. The V and J ends lost 3 bases and 8 bases, in that order; junction bases with no gene match: 11. Germline V lookup: CDR1 KGHDR, CDR2 SFDVKD. CDR3 coding DNA: TGTGCCACCAGTGATGGGTCGCGGACTAGCTCCGATGAGCAGTTCTTC. It specifies CATSDGSRTSSDEQFF.

For this clonotype: An end of the junction differs from the germline gene, which may be a read error. This rearrangement joins TRBV20-1 to TRBJ2-3, with 7 bases fitting TRBD2. Germline V gene lookup returns CDR1 DFQATT and CDR2 SNEGSKA (reference sequence). The CDR3 consists of 14 residues. CDR3: CSARERAGTVTQYF. Here the CDR3 DNA reads TGCAGTGCTAGAGAACGAGCGGGAACAGTTACGCAGTATTTT.

This clonotype occurred a few times. This chain links TRBV7-3 with TRBJ2-1; 10 bases align to TRBD2. CDR3 length: 17 amino acids. Per the germline V gene, CDR1 is SGHTA and CDR2 is FQGTGA. The ends lost 0 bases at V and 5 bases at J; junction bases unmatched: 7. CDR3: CASSLTISGRANNEQFF. CDR3 nucleotide sequence: TGTGCCAGCAGCTTAACGATCAGCGGGAGGGCCAACAATGAGCAGTTCTTC.

Ten or more counts support this clonotype. The chain carries TRBV3-1 and TRBJ2-1, with 13 positions matching TRBD2. Trimming removed 5 bases from V and 2 bases from J; junction bases left unmatched: 6. The CDR3 is made up of 17 amino acids. The V gene's germline CDR1 is LGHDT and CDR2 YNNKEL (reference sequence). In DNA, the CDR3 is TGTGCCAGCAGCGTTCGGACTAGCGGGAGTCCCTACAATGAGCAGTTCTTC. Its translation is CASSVRTSGSPYNEQFF.

This clonotype was detected ten times or more. J is TRBJ2-7 and V is TRBV6-1; D possibly matches TRBD1 or TRBD2 (5 bases each). The CDR3 has 15 residues. Germline V gene data show CDR1 as MNHNS and CDR2 as SASEGT. Trimming took off 5 bases at V and 5 bases at J, with 19 bases between the two ends. The CDR3 DNA sequence: TGTGCCAGCAGTTCTCCCTACGGGGCTGGCAACGAGCAGTACTTC. This translates into CASSSPYGAGNEQYF.

This clonotype was counted a few times. The chain joins TRBV13 to TRBJ1-2, with a possible D match to TRBD1 (5 bases). The CDR3 runs to 14 residues. Germline CDR1 reads PRHDT; CDR2 reads FYEKMQ (reference sequence). V was pared by 8 bases and J by 2 bases, with 15 bases between. The CDR3 DNA sequence: TGTGCCAGCCGACCCTTTAGGGACAACTATGGCTACACCTTC. Residues: CASRPFRDNYGYTF.

The chain uses TRBV28 and TRBJ2-7, with D possibly being TRBD2 (7 bases). The CDR3 consists of 16 residues. Germline CDR1 MDHEN, CDR2 SYDVKM. The V and J ends lost 9 bases and 5 bases respectively, with 26 bases between them. CDR3 sequence: CASLAGVGRGGHEQYF. The CDR3 region has the DNA TGTGCCAGTCTCGCGGGGGTGGGCAGGGGTGGCCACGAGCAGTACTTC.

This clonotype was counted many times. The chain has TRBV4-2 and TRBJ2-2, with 7 nucleotides matching TRBD2. This CDR3 has 15 residues. With V trimmed by 0 bases and J by 7 bases, 5 bases remained unmatched. The V gene's germline CDR1 is LGHNA and CDR2 YNFKEQ. The CDR3 DNA is TGTGCCAGCAGCCAAGATAGAGCGGGAATCGGGGAGCTGTTTTTT. Amino acid sequence: CASSQDRAGIGELFF.

The chain links TRBV6-1 to TRBJ2-3; the match to TRBD2 covers 8 bases. The germline V gene encodes CDR1 MNHNS and CDR2 SASEGT. V lost 6 bases, J lost 6 bases, and 5 bases stayed unmatched. This CDR3 spans 13 amino acids. The CDR3, as DNA: TGTGCCAGCAGCAAAGCGGGAGTGGATACGCAGTATTTT. The encoded protein is CASSKAGVDTQYF.

This sequence joins TRBV29-1 and TRBJ1-1; 7 bases are shared with TRBD1. Germline assignment: CDR1 SQVTM and CDR2 ANQGSEA. V was pared by 5 bases and J by 6 bases, with 6 bases of the junction left unmatched. CDR3 length: 12 amino acids. In DNA, the CDR3 is TGCAGCGTTACGACAGGGTTAGCTGAAGCTTTCTTT. Translation gives CSVTTGLAEAFF.

This clonotype was detected many times. The chain links TRBV30 to TRBJ2-5; tentatively, D is TRBD2 (6 bases). Trimming stripped 1 base from V and 4 bases from J, with 10 bases between. This CDR3 has 13 amino acids. Germline V gene sequence: CDR1 GTSNPN, CDR2 SVGIG (reference sequence). The CDR3 DNA is TGTGCCTGGAGTGCTAGGGGAGGAGAGACCCAGTACTTC. Protein sequence: CAWSARGGETQYF.

The J gene is TRBJ2-7, the V gene TRBV13; the D is unclear. The CDR3 extends over 15 amino acids. Germline-derived CDR1 and CDR2 are PRHDT and FYEKMQ (reference sequence). Trimming cost V 3 bases and J 2 bases, with 14 bases left between them. CDR3 DNA: TGTGCCAGCAGCTTGTTTGACTTTCGAACCTACGAGCAGTACTTC. This sequence encodes CASSLFDFRTYEQYF.

This clonotype showed up many times. The J gene is TRBJ2-3, the V gene TRBV28, with TRBD2 matching over 14 bases. V lost 5 bases to trimming and J lost 6 bases; unmatched junction nucleotides: 7. Germline loops: CDR1 MDHEN, CDR2 SYDVKM. This CDR3 spans 16 amino acids. CDR3 bases: TGTGCCAGCAGTCTCCTGGGACTAGCGGGAGCGGATACGCAGTATTTT. Encoded protein: CASSLLGLAGADTQYF.

With respect to this clonotype: Compared with germline, one end of the junction differs, possibly owing to a read error. This chain links TRBV27 with TRBJ2-7; 8 bases map to TRBD2. CDR1 and CDR2 (germline): MNHEY, SMNVEV (reference sequence). CDR3 length equals 14 residues. CDR3 nucleotides: TGTGCCAGCAGTTTATCCGGACTAGCCTACGGGCAGTACTTC. Translated: CASSLSGLAYGQYF.

The chain carries TRBV9 and TRBJ2-6; D unresolved. V was trimmed by 3 bases and J by 0 bases, leaving 4 bases between them. The CDR3 has 14 residues. In germline, CDR1 is SGDLS, CDR2 YYNGEE. CDR3 coding DNA: TGTGCCAGCAGCGCGCGCTCTGGGGCCAACGTCCTGACTTTC. Translation gives CASSARSGANVLTF.

V is TRBV29-1 and J is TRBJ2-7, with D perhaps TRBD1 (5 bases). Trimming took 6 bases from V and 3 from J, leaving 15 bases between them. The CDR3 has 13 amino acids. Germline assignment: CDR1 SQVTM and CDR2 ANQGSEA. CDR3 residues: CSVPGADLYEQYF. The CDR3 DNA reads TGCAGCGTCCCTGGGGCAGACCTCTACGAGCAGTACTTC.